This T cell receptor (beta chain) was observed in a study of cytomegalovirus exposure and HLA in healthy donors. Note on this clone: Its antigen remains unidentified.

This table comes from immunoSEQ multiplex PCR, and its TCRdb copy is limited to in-frame clones, with some not included. The table lists around 160,000 clones, roughly 80% of them singletons. The donors were part of the validation cohort, which consisted of 120 subjects and was separate from the first cohort of 666 subjects. With V trimmed by 8 bases and J by 5 bases, 3 bases remained unmatched. The CDR3 runs 12 residues. Germline V lookup: CDR1 MDHEN, CDR2 SYDVKM. Study results and limitations: Altogether, about 160 TCR beta chains were recorded as cytomegalovirus-associated. Under in vitro conditions, a few CMV-associated chains were confirmed as specific for CMV antigens.

Sequencing used PBMCs. This receptor was obtained from a man aged 25-45 years in good health and CMV-seropositive. The chain is built from TRBV28 and TRBJ1-5; 7 positions agree with TRBD1. The DNA for the CDR3 is TGTGCCAGCCAAGGGGGCCATCAGCCCCAGCATTTT. This sequence encodes CASQGGHQPQHF.